This T cell receptor (beta chain) was observed in a study of blood T cell repertoires in COVID-19. Whole-study context: Italy, Spain and the United States were the sources of the convalescent and acute COVID-19 samples. In each case, the material was cDNA or gDNA derived from T cells, B-cell-depleted T cells, or PBMCs.

V lost 1 base and J lost 0, with 10 bases in between. CDR1 and CDR2 (germline): SGHAT, FQNNGV. The CDR3 has 16 amino acids. In its sample, this clone was seen once. Clones were read by immunoSEQ multiplex PCR, and TCRdb kept only the in-frame ones, dropping some. Of 100,000 or so clones listed, about 89% are singletons. This chain uses TRBV11-2 with TRBJ1-3; the D gene is possibly TRBD1 (6 bases). Source material: peripheral blood. The receptor's source is a man aged 45 to 65 with active COVID-19. The CDR3 nucleotides are TGTGCCAGCAGCTTAGGACAGGCAGTCTCTGGAAACACCATATATTTT. It is translated as CASSLGQAVSGNTIYF.